A single sample gave rise to the 28 T cell receptor beta chains below, sequenced in a study of blood T cell repertoires in COVID-19. Measured with immunoSEQ multiplex PCR; TCRdb has only the in-frame clones, and not every one. The data show about 270,000 clones, 70% to 90% seen once. Sequenced sample: peripheral blood. The receptor source for this set is a woman between 65 and 79 years old with acute or convalescent COVID-19.

V usage is TRBV20-1 and J usage is TRBJ2-1; no clear D gene. The CDR3 contains 11 residues. V gave up 3 bases and J gave up 9 bases, with 9 bases separating them. CDR1 is DFQATT, CDR2 SNEGSKA, per germline (reference sequence). The CDR3 sequence: CSASSRSEQFF. The CDR3 coding sequence is TGCAGTGCTAGTTCGCGAAGTGAGCAGTTCTTC.

This chain uses TRBV2 with TRBJ2-7, with 12 bases aligning to TRBD1. The V gene end was trimmed by 5 bases and the J gene end by 6 bases; junction bases not matched to a gene: 5. In germline, CDR1 is SNHLY, CDR2 FYNNEI. This CDR3 region has 14 residues. The DNA of the CDR3 is TGTGCCAGCAGTCGGGGACAGGGGGCAGGCGAGCAGTACTTC. Its protein product is CASSRGQGAGEQYF. The full variable domain, completed using reference TRBV2 and TRBJ2-7, is EPEVTQTPSHQVTQMGQEVILRCVPISNHLYFYWYRQILGQKVEFLVSFYNNEISEKSEIFDDQFSVERPDGSNFTLKIRSTKLEDSAMYFCASSRGQGAGEQYFGPGTRLTVT.

The V gene is TRBV12-3 or TRBV12-4, the J gene TRBJ1-1; 10 nucleotides agree with TRBD1. The CDR3 consists of 13 residues. The junction had 5 bases not matched to a gene; V was cut back by 5 bases and J by 8 bases. As DNA, the CDR3 is TGTGCCAGCAGTACCGGGACAGGGGCAGAAGCTTTCTTT. Translation: CASSTGTGAEAFF.

The chain is built from TRBV3-1 (or the pseudogene TRBV3-2) and TRBJ1-1; D unclear. This CDR3 comprises 13 residues. Germline values: CDR1 LGHDT, CDR2 YNNKEL (reference sequence). V was clipped by 4 bases and J by 0 bases, with 6 bases between them. The chain's CDR3 is CASSRALNTEAFF. CDR3 DNA: TGTGCCAGCAGCCGGGCTTTGAACACTGAAGCTTTCTTT.

The chain joins TRBV5-5 to TRBJ1-1; TRBD1 might be the D (5 bases). The CDR3 spans 14 residues. The germline V gene encodes CDR1 SGHKS and CDR2 YYEKEE (reference sequence). V was pared by 1 base and J by 4 bases, with 11 bases between. The CDR3 is CASSLSRVTTEAFF. The CDR3 DNA reads TGTGCCAGCAGCTTGTCCAGGGTGACCACTGAAGCTTTCTTT.

V usage is TRBV11-2 and J usage is TRBJ1-1; D remains unclear. The CDR3 runs 12 residues. Per the germline V gene, CDR1 is SGHAT and CDR2 is FQNNGV. V dropped 7 bases and J dropped 3 bases, with 9 bases sitting between them. DNA for the CDR3: TGTGCCAGCACCTTGAGGGACACTGAAGCTTTCTTT. Protein: CASTLRDTEAFF.

The gene calls are TRBV7-2 and TRBJ2-1; 8 bases line up with TRBD1. This CDR3 has 15 amino acids. Germline V gene sequence: CDR1 SGHTA, CDR2 FQGNSA. The J segment lost 2 bases and the V segment lost 6 bases, leaving 6 bases of the junction unmatched. In DNA, the CDR3 is TGTGCCAGCAGAACCGACAGGGGACCCTACAATGAGCAGTTCTTC. Protein: CASRTDRGPYNEQFF.

The J gene is TRBJ2-5, the V gene TRBV2; TRBD1 agrees at 7 bases. CDR3 length: 14 amino acids. Germline lookup yields CDR1 SNHLY and CDR2 FYNNEI. The V gene end was trimmed by 4 bases and the J gene end by 3 bases; junction bases not matched to a gene: 5. CDR3 DNA: TGTGCCAGCAGTGTTAGGGACAGTAAAGAGACCCAGTACTTC. This encodes CASSVRDSKETQYF.

The chain joins TRBV10-3 to TRBJ1-1, with D possibly TRBD1 on 6 matching bases. The germline V and J ends were trimmed by 10 bases and 1 base, with 13 bases remaining between them. The CDR3 is 13 amino acids. Per the germline V gene, CDR1 is ENHRY and CDR2 is SYGVKD. CDR3 in amino acids: CATQGQTNTEAFF. CDR3 nucleotide sequence: TGTGCCACCCAGGGACAAACGAACACTGAAGCTTTCTTT.

V gene TRBV3-1 (or the pseudogene TRBV3-2) combines with J gene TRBJ1-1; 8 bases match TRBD1. V shed 0 bases and J 12 bases; nucleotides not matched to a gene: 18. Germline CDR1 and CDR2: LGHDT and YNNKEL (reference sequence). This CDR3 region has 17 residues. This chain's CDR3 is CASSQEAGTGWEGRTFF. CDR3 nucleotide sequence: TGTGCCAGCAGCCAAGAAGCGGGGACAGGATGGGAGGGAAGGACTTTCTTT.

The chain is built from TRBV14 and TRBJ1-6; D not certain. This CDR3 spans 13 amino acids. Per the germline V gene, CDR1 is SGHDN and CDR2 is FVKESK. Trimming took off 4 bases at V and 3 bases at J, with 4 bases between the two ends. CDR3 in amino acids: CASSPFYNSPLHF. CDR3 coding DNA: TGTGCCAGCAGCCCCTTCTATAATTCACCCCTCCACTTT.

The gene calls are TRBV28 and TRBJ1-5; perhaps TRBD1 as D (5 bases). This CDR3 is built from 14 residues. Trimming removed 11 bases from V and 2 bases from J, with 16 bases in between. The germline V gene encodes CDR1 MDHEN and CDR2 SYDVKM. In nucleotides, the CDR3 is TGTGCCGGATTTAAGGGGTCCGGCAATCAGCCCCAGCATTTT. It yields the protein CAGFKGSGNQPQHF.

The chain recombines TRBV5-1 with TRBJ2-5; TRBD2 aligns across 11 bases. Germline CDR1 reads SGHRS; CDR2 reads YFSETQ. The CDR3 totals 15 residues. J gave up 4 bases and V 0 bases, and 2 bases lay outside the gene matches. The CDR3 bases are TGCGCCAGCAGCTTGGCCGGGACTAGCGGAGAGACCCAGTACTTC. It codes for CASSLAGTSGETQYF. Filled out from reference TRBV5-1 and TRBJ2-5, the complete variable domain reads KAGVTQTPRYLIKTRGQQVTLSCSPISGHRSVSWYQQTPGQGLQFLFEYFSETQRNKGNFPGRFSGRQFSNSRSEMNVSTLELGDSALYLCASSLAGTSGETQYFGPGTRLLVL.

This chain connects TRBV9 to TRBJ2-7; D might be TRBD2 (6 bases). The CDR3 sequence is 14 residues long. Germline CDR1 SGDLS, CDR2 YYNGEE. The V and J ends lost 0 bases and 1 base respectively, with 8 bases between them. This chain's CDR3 is CASSVGEESYEQYF. The CDR3 DNA follows: TGTGCCAGCAGCGTAGGGGAGGAGTCCTACGAGCAGTACTTC.

The chain employs TRBV11-3 and TRBJ1-1; D gene uncertain. The CDR3 has 13 amino acids. V lost 1 base and J lost 4, with 7 bases in between. Germline values: CDR1 SGHNT, CDR2 YENEEA. Here the CDR3 DNA reads TGTGCCAGCAGCTTAGGGGCGGGCACTGAAGCTTTCTTT. Its translation: CASSLGAGTEAFF.

The chain combines TRBV4-2 with TRBJ2-1, with TRBD1 identical over 7 bases. The J segment lost 0 bases and the V segment lost 2 bases, leaving 7 bases of the junction unmatched. Germline V gives CDR1 LGHNA, CDR2 YNFKEQ. The CDR3 contains 17 residues. The CDR3 loop is CASSQRDRQSSYNEQFF. The CDR3, as DNA: TGTGCCAGCAGCCAACGGGACAGACAGTCCTCCTACAATGAGCAGTTCTTC.

V usage is TRBV5-4 and J usage is TRBJ1-5; TRBD1 might be the D (6 bases). The V end lost 7 bases, the J end lost 6 bases, and 17 bases lay between the germline ends. Germline values: CDR1 SGHNT, CDR2 YYREEE (reference sequence). This CDR3 comprises 14 residues. DNA of the CDR3: TGTGCCAGCTCCGAGGGGACAACAGTTCAGCCCCAGCATTTT. It specifies CASSEGTTVQPQHF.

Only one count was recorded for this clone. The chain joins TRBV11-2 to TRBJ1-2; 12 nucleotides line up with TRBD1. Trimming took 2 bases from V and 8 from J; bases not matched to a gene: 6. The CDR3 loop spans 15 amino acids. Germline values: CDR1 SGHAT, CDR2 FQNNGV. CDR3 residues: CASSLPGQGARGYTF. The DNA of the CDR3 is TGTGCCAGCAGCTTACCGGGACAGGGGGCCCGCGGCTACACCTTC.

The chain carries TRBV3-1 (or the pseudogene TRBV3-2) and TRBJ1-2; TRBD1 matches at 7 bases. CDR1 is LGHDT and CDR2 is YNNKEL in the germline V gene (reference sequence). Losses at the gene ends were 3 bases for V and 4 bases for J; bases not matched to a gene: 2. The CDR3 sequence is 13 residues long. In DNA form, the CDR3 reads TGTGCCAGCAGCCACGAGGGGGCCTATGGCTACACCTTC. It specifies CASSHEGAYGYTF.

Only a few counts were recorded for this clone. This sequence joins TRBV7-8 and TRBJ2-7, with D hard to call. The V and J ends lost 6 bases and 1 base respectively, with 7 bases between them. The CDR3 is 12 amino acids. Germline CDR1 reads SGHVS; CDR2 reads FQNEAQ. The CDR3 DNA follows: TGTGCCAGCAGGGGCCGTTCCTACGAGCAGTACTTC. Protein: CASRGRSYEQYF.

The CDR3 reads CASSDRETQYF. For the CDR3, the DNA is TGTGCCAGCAGTGATAGAGAGACCCAGTACTTC. V usage is TRBV25-1 and J usage is TRBJ2-5; no clear D gene. Germline V gene lookup returns CDR1 MGHDK and CDR2 SYGVNS. The CDR3 consists of 11 residues. The ends were cut back, 3 bases at V and 4 bases at J, with 3 bases in the middle.

The CDR3 spells CASSLEGWLAGVQETQYF. In nucleotides, the CDR3 is TGCGCCAGCAGCTTGGAGGGGTGGCTAGCGGGGGTCCAAGAGACCCAGTACTTC. The gene calls are TRBV5-1 and TRBJ2-5, with TRBD2 identical over 10 bases. V gave up 0 bases and J gave up 1 base; unmatched junction bases: 9. Germline CDR1 and CDR2: SGHRS and YFSETQ. The CDR3 loop spans 18 amino acids.

Worth noting for this clone: Other DNA sequences within the sample encode an identical CDR3. V gene TRBV6-5 combines with J gene TRBJ1-4; 7 bases map to TRBD1. V lost 6 bases, J lost 1 base, and 5 bases stayed unmatched. Germline lookup yields CDR1 MNHEY and CDR2 SVGAGI. The CDR3 loop spans 15 amino acids. CDR3 in DNA: TGTGCCAGCAGCCTTCGGACAGGAACTAATGAAAAACTGTTTTTT. Protein: CASSLRTGTNEKLFF.

The V call is TRBV5-7, the J call TRBJ2-1; 9 bases fit TRBD2. TRBV5-7 is recorded as an ORF, its role being uncertain. CDR3 length: 16 amino acids. V shed 2 bases, J shed 4 bases, and the junction held 7 bases outside the gene matches. The CDR3 DNA sequence: TGTGCCAGCAGCTTCGAACTAGCGGGTGGTTACAATGAGCAGTTCTTC. Protein: CASSFELAGGYNEQFF.

Only a few counts were recorded for this clone. The rearrangement uses TRBV20-1 and TRBJ2-1; D perhaps matches TRBD1 (6 bases). This CDR3 region has 11 residues. The V end was cut by 3 bases, the J end by 10 bases, with 10 bases between. Germline CDR1 is DFQATT and CDR2 is SNEGSKA (reference sequence). CDR3 sequence reads: CSASTGMEQFF. CDR3 bases: TGCAGTGCTAGTACAGGGATGGAGCAGTTCTTC.

This clone was observed a few times. Other DNA sequences of this sample code for an identical CDR3. This chain joins TRBV12-3 or TRBV12-4 and TRBJ1-1, with D unclear. The CDR3 is 11 amino acids. Trimming shortened V by 6 bases and J by 4 bases, and 6 bases separated the two germline ends. CDR3 sequence (DNA): TGTGCCAGCAGCTCGGGCACTGAAGCTTTCTTT. This encodes CASSSGTEAFF.

There are a few counts of this clone. The chain uses TRBV2 and TRBJ1-1; 7 bases agree with TRBD1. From germline, CDR1 is SNHLY and CDR2 FYNNEI. The CDR3 is 11 amino acids. Unmatched junction bases numbered 2, after V lost 5 bases and J lost 8 bases. The CDR3 sequence is CASSQTGEAFF. CDR3 nucleotides: TGTGCCAGCAGTCAGACAGGGGAAGCTTTCTTT.

The rearrangement links TRBV5-6 to TRBJ1-3; 7 nucleotides agree with TRBD1. Germline V CDR1 and CDR2: SGHDT, YYEEEE. The CDR3 sequence is 14 residues long. V gave up 4 bases and J gave up 4 bases; unmatched junction bases: 5. The CDR3 region has the DNA TGTGCCAGCAGCACCGACAGGGCAGGAAACACCATATATTTT. It yields the protein CASSTDRAGNTIYF. Full variable domain (outside the CDR3, taken from reference TRBV5-6 and TRBJ1-3): DAGVTQSPTHLIKTRGQQVTLRCSPKSGHDTVSWYQQALGQGPQFIFQYYEEEERQRGNFPDRFSGHQFPNYSSELNVNALLLGDSALYLCASSTDRAGNTIYFGEGSWLTVV.